The 6 T cell receptor beta chains below all came from one sample that was sequenced in a study of technical replicates of blood from several donors. The data were produced by immunoSEQ multiplex PCR, yet TCRdb's version contains in-frame clones alone and is incomplete. The sample carries tens of thousands of clones, 85% to 95% recorded once. The sequenced sample was T cells isolated from PBMCs. The receptors derive from a human donor in good health.

J is TRBJ2-7 and V is TRBV11-2; 7 bases are shared with TRBD1. Germline V gene data show CDR1 as SGHAT and CDR2 as FQNNGV. Losses at the gene ends were 8 bases for V and 3 bases for J; bases not matched to a gene: 10. This CDR3 has 14 amino acids. CDR3 residues: CASPSPDRVYEQYF. As DNA, the CDR3 is TGTGCCAGCCCTTCCCCTGACAGGGTCTACGAGCAGTACTTC.

The J gene is TRBJ2-7, the V gene TRBV11-2, with TRBD1 identical over 8 bases. The CDR3 loop spans 15 amino acids. Trimming took 2 bases from V and 5 from J; bases not matched to a gene: 8. Germline V gene data show CDR1 as SGHAT and CDR2 as FQNNGV. The chain's CDR3 is CASSLLVQGQDEQYF. CDR3 coding DNA: TGTGCCAGCAGCTTATTGGTCCAGGGACAGGACGAGCAGTACTTC.

V gene TRBV6-1 combines with J gene TRBJ1-1; D call uncertain. V dropped 7 bases and J dropped 3 bases, with 12 bases sitting between them. This CDR3 region has 13 residues. Germline assignment: CDR1 MNHNS and CDR2 SASEGT. The CDR3 protein is CASTPRRDTEAFF. The CDR3 region has the DNA TGTGCCAGCACCCCGAGGAGAGACACTGAAGCTTTCTTT.

The rearrangement uses TRBV27 and TRBJ2-7; 9 bases fit TRBD2. V dropped 3 bases and J dropped 3; count of bases not matched to a gene: 6. The length of the CDR3 is 15 residues. Per germline, CDR1 MNHEY and CDR2 SMNVEV (reference sequence). In DNA, the CDR3 is TGTGCCAGCAGTTTCACTAGCGGGCCCTACTACGAGCAGTACTTC. Translated: CASSFTSGPYYEQYF.

V gene TRBV10-3 combines with J gene TRBJ1-1, with 9 bases identical to TRBD1. Germline CDR1 reads ENHRY; CDR2 reads SYGVKD. The length of the CDR3 is 16 residues. The V segment lost 4 bases and the J segment 0 bases; nucleotides outside the gene matches: 6. This CDR3 is CAISAVTGGMNTEAFF. The CDR3 coding sequence is TGTGCCATCAGTGCAGTGACAGGGGGGATGAACACTGAAGCTTTCTTT.

The chain's CDR3 is CSVGGTSGAYNEQFF. Here the CDR3 DNA reads TGCAGCGTTGGGGGGACTAGCGGAGCCTACAATGAGCAGTTCTTC. V gene TRBV29-1 combines with J gene TRBJ2-1, with 11 bases lining up with TRBD2. CDR1 SQVTM and CDR2 ANQGSEA come from the germline V gene. The J segment lost 2 bases and the V segment lost 4 bases, leaving 4 bases of the junction unmatched. This CDR3 comprises 15 residues.